What follows are 7 T cell receptor beta chains derived from one specimen sequenced in a study of blood T cells in healthy people across ages. Using a J-beta primer mix together with a sample-barcoded 5' primer, a second PCR was run for about 7 to 12 cycles. A single record per CDR3 protein comes from TCRdb applying MiXCR to the 5' RACE reads. The sample contains about 1 million distinct CDR3 sequences, about 23% of which appear only once. Separately, the same data were catalogued under a study of T cells of mothers and their children.

What was sequenced was blood. These receptors came from a girl aged 2 to 10 in good health.

This clonotype was found a few times. The chain carries TRBV29-1 and TRBJ1-1; D is undetermined. The CDR3 extends over 14 amino acids. V was cut by 6 bases and J by 2 bases, with 16 bases left in between. Germline-derived CDR1 and CDR2 are SQVTM and ANQGSEA. Written as DNA, the CDR3 is TGCAGCGTCGCTAGACTCACGGGTAACACTGAAGCTTTCTTT. Translation: CSVARLTGNTEAFF. Full variable domain (remainder filled in from reference TRBV29-1 and TRBJ1-1): SAVISQKPSRDICQRGTSLTIQCQVDSQVTMMFWYRQQPGQSLTLIATANQGSEATYESGFVIDKFPISRPNLTFSTLTVSNMSPEDSSIYLCSVARLTGNTEAFFGQGTRLTVV.

This clonotype appeared a few times. The chain carries TRBV7-2 and TRBJ1-4; 9 nucleotides agree with TRBD1. The CDR3 contains 14 residues. Germline lookup yields CDR1 SGHTA and CDR2 FQGNSA. J was trimmed by 6 bases and V by 5 bases; bases with no gene match: 4. As DNA, the CDR3 is TGTGCCAGCAGCAGGACAGGGGATTATGAAAAACTGTTTTTT. Encoded protein: CASSRTGDYEKLFF.

A remark on this clonotype: The CDR3 does not close with the conserved phenylalanine or tryptophan, likely indicating a read error. V gene TRBV24-1 combines with J gene TRBJ2-5; 11 bases align to TRBD1. The CDR3 is 15 residues long. Germline lookup yields CDR1 KGHDR and CDR2 SFDVKD. The junction had 4 bases not matched to a gene; V was cut back by 4 bases and J by 4 bases. This chain's CDR3 is CATSDPGQGGETQYL. The CDR3 DNA sequence: TGTGCCACCAGTGACCCGGGACAGGGGGGAGAGACCCAGTACCTC.

This clonotype was counted a few times. The chain recombines TRBV24-1 with TRBJ2-1, with TRBD1 identical over 7 bases. The germline gives CDR1 KGHDR, CDR2 SFDVKD. V was clipped by 4 bases and J by 2 bases; unmatched bases: 7. The CDR3 has 16 amino acids. CDR3 DNA: TGTGCCACCAGTGAATCAGGGGGTATCACCTACAATGAGCAGTTCTTC. Translation: CATSESGGITYNEQFF.

This clonotype appeared a single time. The rearrangement uses TRBV12-3 or TRBV12-4 and TRBJ2-7; the D call may be TRBD1 or TRBD2 (5 bases each). The CDR3 runs 11 residues. The V end was cut by 6 bases, the J end by 9 bases, with 12 bases between. CDR3 residues: CASSLGDGQYF. DNA for the CDR3: TGTGCCAGCAGCCTAGGGGACGGGCAGTACTTC.

The CDR3 region has the DNA TGTGCCAGCAGCTTCACAGGGGCGGGAGTGGAGACCCAGTACTTC. Translation gives CASSFTGAGVETQYF. The chain carries TRBV7-6 and TRBJ2-5; the D gene could be TRBD1 or TRBD2 (7 bases each). This CDR3 has 15 amino acids. The V end lost 3 bases, the J end lost 5 bases, and 16 bases lay between the germline ends. The germline CDR1 and CDR2 sequences are SGHVS and FNYEAQ. Looking up the rest from reference TRBV7-6 and TRBJ2-5 gives the full variable domain: GAGVSQSPRYKVTKRGQDVALRCDPISGHVSLYWYRQALGQGPEFLTYFNYEAQQDKSGLPNDRFSAERPEGSISTLTIQRTEQRDSAMYRCASSFTGAGVETQYFGPGTRLLVL.

This clonotype was picked up many times. The genes are TRBV4-3 and TRBJ2-3; D is perhaps TRBD2 (5 bases). V lost 0 bases to trimming and J lost 4 bases, with 20 bases between them. The CDR3 spans 18 residues. The germline V gene encodes CDR1 LGHNA and CDR2 YSLEER. The CDR3 spells CASSQDPSLVPGSDTQYF. For the CDR3, the DNA is TGCGCCAGCAGCCAAGACCCCTCACTAGTCCCTGGGTCAGATACGCAGTATTTT.